The clone carrying this T cell receptor beta chain was counted only a few times. Antigen unknown. This entry is derived from a study of blood T cells in healthy people across ages. Then a second PCR, running about 6 to 12 cycles, was carried out with a sample-barcoded 5' primer and a J-beta primer mix. Paired-end reads containing CDR3 totaled no fewer than 2.5 million for each sample. TCRdb processed the 5' RACE reads anew with MiXCR; each CDR3 protein has one entry. The sample holds approximately 1,000,000 distinct CDR3 sequences, about two fifths seen once. Findings and limits, study-wide: With age, beta diversity per million T cells declined roughly linearly, significantly by approximately 40.

CDR1 and CDR2 (germline): MGHDK, SYGVNS. The CDR3 length is 15 residues. The germline V and J ends were trimmed by 8 bases and 8 bases, with 24 bases remaining between them. The specimen was blood. This TCR came from a man in his late teens or twenties in good health. This chain uses TRBV25-1 with TRBJ1-1, with D possibly matching TRBD1 (5 bases). CDR3 nucleotide sequence: TGTGCCAGCTCCCGATTGAACCTGCCCGGGACGGAAGCTTTCTTT. Protein product: CASSRLNLPGTEAFF.